This T cell receptor (beta chain) was identified in a study of Ad26.COV2.S vaccination and SARS-CoV-2 variants. Study-wide background: Within the COV1001 Ad26.COV2.S trial arm, the donor was enrolled.

The CDR3 is 14 residues long. Deletions cut 6 bases from V and 2 bases from J, with 13 bases between. In germline, CDR1 is SGHAT, CDR2 FQNNGV. The treatment is: some 20 received Ad26.COV2.S at low or high dose, single or two shots; about 5 received placebo; per-sample allocation not given. Day 63 after the first vaccine or placebo injection was the time point for sampling. This person who donated was an adult of 18-55 years in Boston. TCRdb's table, derived via immunoSEQ multiplex PCR, lists solely in-frame clones and lacks some. The data show 350,000 to 450,000 clones, approximately 83% seen once. This chain uses TRBV11-2 with TRBJ1-1; D gene uncertain. The sample here was peripheral blood, taken in a trial of Ad26.COV2.S vaccine versus placebo. The sequence derives from a person between 18 and 60 years old who received the Ad26.COV2.S COVID-19 vaccine or a placebo. The CDR3 DNA sequence: TGTGCCAGCAGGGCGAGGAGGTATAACACTGAAGCTTTCTTT. This translates into CASRARRYNTEAFF.